Following are 4 T cell receptor beta chains from one sample sequenced in a study of blood T cell repertoires in COVID-19. The protocol was immunoSEQ multiplex PCR, while the TCRdb copy is restricted to in-frame clones and leaves out a portion. The sample has fewer than 65,000 clones; roughly 79% are singletons. Sequenced sample: peripheral blood. The source of these receptors is a man in his 60s with acute or convalescent COVID-19.

The chain combines TRBV7-8 with TRBJ1-6, with a tentative D call TRBD1 (6 bases). The CDR3 spans 14 residues. The germline gives CDR1 SGHVS, CDR2 FQNEAQ. The V and J ends lost 1 base and 7 bases respectively, with 8 bases between them. This CDR3 is CASSLEGGNSPLHF. The CDR3 DNA follows: TGTGCCAGCAGCTTAGAGGGGGGGAATTCACCCCTCCACTTT.

The rearrangement links TRBV27 to TRBJ1-1, with 7 bases fitting TRBD1. Germline V gene data show CDR1 as MNHEY and CDR2 as SMNVEV (reference sequence). The CDR3 consists of 16 residues. Trimming removed 5 bases from V and 2 bases from J; junction bases left unmatched: 11. CDR3 bases: TGTGCCAGCAGTCCTCGGACAGGCTCGCGAAACACTGAAGCTTTCTTT. Its translation: CASSPRTGSRNTEAFF.

The chain employs TRBV12-3 or TRBV12-4 and TRBJ2-5; tentative D call: TRBD1 (5 bases). Trimming took 8 bases from V and 5 from J, leaving 15 bases between them. The CDR3 has 13 residues. CDR3 nucleotides: TGTGCCAGCCTCATATGGGGCGGTGAGACCCAGTACTTC. Translating it yields CASLIWGGETQYF.

CDR3 loop: CASSFPGAYSNQPQHF. CDR3 sequence (DNA): TGTGCCAGCAGTTTTCCGGGAGCTTATAGCAATCAGCCCCAGCATTTT. The gene calls are TRBV28 and TRBJ1-5, with D unclear. This CDR3 spans 16 amino acids. Germline CDR1 reads MDHEN; CDR2 reads SYDVKM. V was pared by 3 bases and J by 0 bases, with 12 bases between. The complete variable domain, with remaining parts taken from reference TRBV28 and TRBJ1-5, reads DVKVTQSSRYLVKRTGEKVFLECVQDMDHENMFWYRQDPGLGLRLIYFSYDVKMKEKGDIPEGYSVSREKKERFSLILESASTNQTSMYLCASSFPGAYSNQPQHFGDGTRLSIL.